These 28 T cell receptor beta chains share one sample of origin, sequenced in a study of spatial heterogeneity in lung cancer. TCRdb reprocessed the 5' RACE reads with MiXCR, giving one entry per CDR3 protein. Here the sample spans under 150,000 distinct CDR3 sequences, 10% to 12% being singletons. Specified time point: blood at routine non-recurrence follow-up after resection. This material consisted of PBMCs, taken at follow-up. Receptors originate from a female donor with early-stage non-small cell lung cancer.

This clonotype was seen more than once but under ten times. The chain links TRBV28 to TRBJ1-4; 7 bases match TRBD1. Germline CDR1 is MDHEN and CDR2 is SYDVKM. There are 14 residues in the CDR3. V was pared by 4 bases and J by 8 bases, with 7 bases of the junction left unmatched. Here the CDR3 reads CASSSGQILEKLFF. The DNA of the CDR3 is TGTGCCAGCAGTTCGGGACAGATATTAGAAAAACTGTTTTTT.

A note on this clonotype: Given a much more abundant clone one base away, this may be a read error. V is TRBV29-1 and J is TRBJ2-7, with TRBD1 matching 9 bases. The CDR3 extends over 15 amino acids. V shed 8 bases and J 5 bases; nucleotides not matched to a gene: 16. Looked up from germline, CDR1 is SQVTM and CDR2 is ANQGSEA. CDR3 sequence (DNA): TGCAGCATTGTTCGACAGGGGGTTAACCTTGACGAGCAGTACTTC. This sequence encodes CSIVRQGVNLDEQYF.

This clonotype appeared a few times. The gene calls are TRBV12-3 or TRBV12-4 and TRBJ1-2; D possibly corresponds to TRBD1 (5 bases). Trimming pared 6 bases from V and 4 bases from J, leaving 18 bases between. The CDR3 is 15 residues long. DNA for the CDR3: TGTGCCAGCAGCAAGGCAGGGTTGGGCCTCTATGGCTACACCTTC. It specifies CASSKAGLGLYGYTF.

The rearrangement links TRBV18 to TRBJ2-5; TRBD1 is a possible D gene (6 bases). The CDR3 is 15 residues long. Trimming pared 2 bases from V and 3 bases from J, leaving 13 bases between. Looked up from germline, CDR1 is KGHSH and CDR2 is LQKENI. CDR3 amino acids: CASSPYVTGEETQYF. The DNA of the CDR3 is TGTGCCAGCTCACCATATGTGACAGGAGAAGAGACCCAGTACTTC.

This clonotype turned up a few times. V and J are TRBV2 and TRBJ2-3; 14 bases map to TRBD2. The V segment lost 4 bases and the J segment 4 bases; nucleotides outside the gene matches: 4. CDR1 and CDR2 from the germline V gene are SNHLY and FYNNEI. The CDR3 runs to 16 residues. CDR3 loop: CASSVRTSGRPDTQYF. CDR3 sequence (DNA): TGTGCCAGCAGTGTTCGGACTAGCGGGAGGCCAGATACGCAGTATTTT.

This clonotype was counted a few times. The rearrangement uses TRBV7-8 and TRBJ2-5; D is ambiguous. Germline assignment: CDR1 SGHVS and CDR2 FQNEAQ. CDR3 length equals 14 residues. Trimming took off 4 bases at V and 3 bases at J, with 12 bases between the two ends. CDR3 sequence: CASSSGPLKETQYF. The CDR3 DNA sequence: TGTGCCAGCAGCTCAGGACCTCTAAAAGAGACCCAGTACTTC.

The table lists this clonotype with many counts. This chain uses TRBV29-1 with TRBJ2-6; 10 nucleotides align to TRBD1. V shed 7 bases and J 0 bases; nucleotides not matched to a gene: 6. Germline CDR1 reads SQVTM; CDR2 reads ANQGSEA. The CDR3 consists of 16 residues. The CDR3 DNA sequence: TGCAGCGCCTCCGGGACAGGGGACTCTGGGGCCAACGTCCTGACTTTC. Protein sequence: CSASGTGDSGANVLTF.

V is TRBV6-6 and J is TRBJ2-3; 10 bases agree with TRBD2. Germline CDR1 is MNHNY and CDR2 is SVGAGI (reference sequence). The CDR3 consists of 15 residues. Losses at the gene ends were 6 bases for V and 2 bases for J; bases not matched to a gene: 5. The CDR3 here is CASRGLAGATDTQYF. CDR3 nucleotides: TGTGCCAGCAGGGGGCTAGCGGGAGCCACAGATACGCAGTATTTT.

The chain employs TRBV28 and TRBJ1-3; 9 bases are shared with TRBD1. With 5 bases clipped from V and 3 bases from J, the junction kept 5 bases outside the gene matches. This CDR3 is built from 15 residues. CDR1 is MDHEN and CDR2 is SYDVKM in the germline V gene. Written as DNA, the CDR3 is TGTGCCAGCAGTCTTACAGGGGGCTTTGGAAACACCATATATTTT. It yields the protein CASSLTGGFGNTIYF.

CDR3: CASRGTPAWNEQFF. CDR3 sequence (DNA): TGTGCCAGCAGGGGCACCCCTGCGTGGAATGAGCAGTTCTTC. This rearrangement joins TRBV6-5 to TRBJ2-1; D is uncertain. The V end lost 6 bases, the J end lost 7 bases, and 16 bases lay between the germline ends. CDR3 length: 14 residues. Germline CDR1 and CDR2: MNHEY and SVGAGI.

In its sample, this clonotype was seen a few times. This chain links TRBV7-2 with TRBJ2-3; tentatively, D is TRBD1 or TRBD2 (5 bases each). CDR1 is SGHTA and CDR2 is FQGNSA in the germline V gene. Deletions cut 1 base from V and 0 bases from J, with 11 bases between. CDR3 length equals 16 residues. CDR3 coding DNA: TGTGCCAGCAGCTTAGTATTTGGGGACAGCACAGATACGCAGTATTTT. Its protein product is CASSLVFGDSTDTQYF.

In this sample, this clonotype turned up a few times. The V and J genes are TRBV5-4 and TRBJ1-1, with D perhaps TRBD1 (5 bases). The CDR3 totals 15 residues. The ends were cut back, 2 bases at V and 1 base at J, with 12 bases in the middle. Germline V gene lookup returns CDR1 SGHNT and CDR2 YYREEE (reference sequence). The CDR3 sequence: CASSFPSTENTEAFF. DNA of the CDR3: TGTGCCAGCAGCTTTCCATCGACAGAGAACACTGAAGCTTTCTTT.

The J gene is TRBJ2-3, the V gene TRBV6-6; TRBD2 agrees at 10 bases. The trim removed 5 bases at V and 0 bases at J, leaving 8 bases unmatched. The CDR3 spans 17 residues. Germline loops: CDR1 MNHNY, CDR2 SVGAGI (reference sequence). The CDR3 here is CASSEGGLATSTDTQYF. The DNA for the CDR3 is TGTGCCAGCAGTGAAGGGGGACTAGCGACGAGCACAGATACGCAGTATTTT.

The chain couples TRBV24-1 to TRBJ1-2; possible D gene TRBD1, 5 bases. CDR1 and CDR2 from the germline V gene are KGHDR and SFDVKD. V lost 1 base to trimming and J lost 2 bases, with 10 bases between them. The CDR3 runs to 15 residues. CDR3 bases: TGTGCCACCAGTGATTTCTCACCAGGGAACTATGGCTACACCTTC. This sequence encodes CATSDFSPGNYGYTF.

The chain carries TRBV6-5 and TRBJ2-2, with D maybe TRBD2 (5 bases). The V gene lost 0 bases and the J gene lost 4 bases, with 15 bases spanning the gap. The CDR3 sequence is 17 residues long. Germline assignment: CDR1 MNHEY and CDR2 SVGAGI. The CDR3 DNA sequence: TGTGCCAGCAGTTACTCGAAGCTAGCTTGGGTCACCGGGGAGCTGTTTTTT. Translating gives CASSYSKLAWVTGELFF.

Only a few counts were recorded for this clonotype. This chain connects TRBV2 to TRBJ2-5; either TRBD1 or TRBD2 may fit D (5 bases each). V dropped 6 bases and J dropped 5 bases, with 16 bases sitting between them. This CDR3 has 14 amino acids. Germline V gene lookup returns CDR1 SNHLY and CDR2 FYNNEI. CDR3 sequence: CASRGDALYETQYF. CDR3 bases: TGTGCCAGCAGGGGGGACGCCCTGTATGAGACCCAGTACTTC.

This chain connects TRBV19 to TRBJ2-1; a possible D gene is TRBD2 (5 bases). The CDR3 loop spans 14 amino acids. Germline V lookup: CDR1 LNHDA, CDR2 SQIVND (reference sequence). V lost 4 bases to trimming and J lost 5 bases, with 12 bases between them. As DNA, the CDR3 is TGTGCCAGTAGTACCCGCAGACTACACAATGAGCAGTTCTTC. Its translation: CASSTRRLHNEQFF.

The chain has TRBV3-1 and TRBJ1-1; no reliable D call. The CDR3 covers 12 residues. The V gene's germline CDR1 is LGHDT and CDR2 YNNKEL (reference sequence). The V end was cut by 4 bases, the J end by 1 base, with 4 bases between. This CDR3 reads CASSRQNTEAFF. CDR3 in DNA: TGTGCCAGCAGCCGACAGAACACTGAAGCTTTCTTT.

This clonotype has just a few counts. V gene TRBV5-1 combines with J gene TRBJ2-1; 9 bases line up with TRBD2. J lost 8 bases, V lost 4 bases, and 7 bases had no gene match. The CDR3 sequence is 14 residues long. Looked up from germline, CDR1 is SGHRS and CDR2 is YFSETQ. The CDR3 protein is CASSLEREVDEQFF. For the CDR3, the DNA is TGCGCCAGCAGCCTGGAGCGGGAGGTCGATGAGCAGTTCTTC. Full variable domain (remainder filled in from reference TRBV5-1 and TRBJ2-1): KAGVTQTPRYLIKTRGQQVTLSCSPISGHRSVSWYQQTPGQGLQFLFEYFSETQRNKGNFPGRFSGRQFSNSRSEMNVSTLELGDSALYLCASSLEREVDEQFFGPGTRLTVL.

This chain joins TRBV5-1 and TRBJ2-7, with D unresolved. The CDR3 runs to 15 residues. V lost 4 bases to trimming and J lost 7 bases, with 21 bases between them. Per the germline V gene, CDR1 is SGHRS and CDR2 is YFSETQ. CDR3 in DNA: TGCGCCAGCAGCCCAGAAGGCGGTGCTCAAAGAGAGCAGTACTTC. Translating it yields CASSPEGGAQREQYF.

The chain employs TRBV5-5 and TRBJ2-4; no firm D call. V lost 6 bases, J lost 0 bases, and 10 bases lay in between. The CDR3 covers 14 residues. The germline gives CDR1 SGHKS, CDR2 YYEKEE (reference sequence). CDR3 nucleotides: TGTGCCAGCACCCGTGCATTAGCCAAAAACATTCAGTACTTC. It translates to CASTRALAKNIQYF. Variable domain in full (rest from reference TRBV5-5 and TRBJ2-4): DAGVTQSPTHLIKTRGQQVTLRCSPISGHKSVSWYQQVLGQGPQFIFQYYEKEERGRGNFPDRFSARQFPNYSSELNVNALLLGDSALYLCASTRALAKNIQYFGAGTRLSVL.

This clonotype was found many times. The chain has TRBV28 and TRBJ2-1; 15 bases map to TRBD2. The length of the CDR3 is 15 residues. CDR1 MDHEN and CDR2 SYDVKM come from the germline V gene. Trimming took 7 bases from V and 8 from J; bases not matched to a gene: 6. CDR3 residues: CASIKWTSGRDEQFF. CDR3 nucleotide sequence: TGTGCCAGCATCAAGTGGACTAGCGGGAGGGATGAGCAGTTCTTC.

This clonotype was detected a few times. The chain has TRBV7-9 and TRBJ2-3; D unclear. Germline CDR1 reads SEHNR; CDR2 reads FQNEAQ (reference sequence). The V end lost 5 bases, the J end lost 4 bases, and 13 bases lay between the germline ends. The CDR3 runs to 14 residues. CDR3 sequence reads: CASSAPGYPDTQYF. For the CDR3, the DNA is TGTGCCAGCAGCGCCCCCGGGTACCCAGATACGCAGTATTTT.

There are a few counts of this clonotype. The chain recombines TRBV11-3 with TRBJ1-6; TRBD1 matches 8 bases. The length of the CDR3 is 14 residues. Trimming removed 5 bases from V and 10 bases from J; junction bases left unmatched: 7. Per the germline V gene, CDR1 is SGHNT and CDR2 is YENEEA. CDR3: CASSMTGVGSPLHF. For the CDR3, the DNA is TGTGCCAGCAGCATGACAGGGGTCGGCTCACCCCTCCACTTT. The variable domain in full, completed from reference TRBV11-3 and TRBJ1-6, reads EAGVVQSPRYKIIEKKQPVAFWCNPISGHNTLYWYLQNLGQGPELLIRYENEEAVDDSQLPKDRFSAERLKGVDSTLKIQPAELGDSAVYLCASSMTGVGSPLHFGNGTRLTVT.

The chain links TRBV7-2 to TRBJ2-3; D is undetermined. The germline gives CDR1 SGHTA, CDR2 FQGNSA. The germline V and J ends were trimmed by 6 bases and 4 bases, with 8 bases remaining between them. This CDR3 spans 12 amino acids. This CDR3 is CASRPEADTQYF. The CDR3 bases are TGTGCCAGCAGGCCTGAAGCAGATACGCAGTATTTT.

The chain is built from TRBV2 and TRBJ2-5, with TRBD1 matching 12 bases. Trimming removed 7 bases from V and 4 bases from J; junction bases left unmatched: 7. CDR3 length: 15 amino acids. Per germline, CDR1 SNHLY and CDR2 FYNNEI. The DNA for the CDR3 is TGTGCCAGCAAGCCGGGACAGGGGGCTGGAGAGACCCAGTACTTC. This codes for CASKPGQGAGETQYF.

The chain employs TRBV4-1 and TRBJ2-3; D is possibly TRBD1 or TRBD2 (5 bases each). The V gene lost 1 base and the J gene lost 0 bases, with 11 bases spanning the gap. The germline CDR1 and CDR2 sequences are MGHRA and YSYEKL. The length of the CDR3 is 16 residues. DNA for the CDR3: TGCGCCAGCAGCCAAGCAGACGGGGCTAGCACAGATACGCAGTATTTT. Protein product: CASSQADGASTDTQYF.

The CDR3 loop reads CASSGNRATDTQYF. As DNA, the CDR3 is TGTGCCAGCAGTGGGAACAGGGCCACAGATACGCAGTATTTT. This chain links TRBV27 with TRBJ2-3, with D possibly being TRBD1 (6 bases). The CDR3 has 14 residues. The germline V and J ends were trimmed by 5 bases and 2 bases, with 11 bases remaining between them. The germline gives CDR1 MNHEY, CDR2 SMNVEV (reference sequence).